One and the same sample provided the 30 T cell receptor beta chains below, sequenced in a study of control samples from healthy donors and cancer patients. Using immunoSEQ multiplex PCR, the repertoire was profiled, and TCRdb retains in-frame clones only, with some absent. Of 90,000 to 100,000 clones listed, 79% are singletons. Material: blood. These receptors all stem from a woman aged 25 to 39 in good health.

The chain links TRBV7-9 to TRBJ2-5, with 13 nucleotides matching TRBD2. Trimming at V came to 0 bases and at J to 6 bases, leaving 7 bases not matched to a gene. Germline V gene data show CDR1 as SEHNR and CDR2 as FQNEAQ (reference sequence). The CDR3 has 17 amino acids. CDR3 residues: CASSLASLAGGPKTQYF. Here the CDR3 DNA reads TGTGCCAGCAGCTTAGCCTCACTAGCGGGGGGGCCGAAGACCCAGTACTTC.

V gene TRBV10-1 combines with J gene TRBJ2-7, with D uncertain. Trimming took 5 bases from V and 5 from J, leaving 13 bases between them. Looked up from germline, CDR1 is WNHNN and CDR2 is SYGVQD (reference sequence). This CDR3 is 13 amino acids long. The DNA for the CDR3 is TGCGCCAGCAGTTCAAGTGTAGGGAACGAGCAGTACTTC. Translated: CASSSSVGNEQYF.

The chain joins TRBV6-5 to TRBJ2-5; perhaps TRBD1 as D (6 bases). The CDR3 is 14 amino acids. V was cut by 6 bases and J by 4 bases, with 15 bases left in between. CDR1 MNHEY and CDR2 SVGAGI come from the germline V gene. The CDR3 spells CASRPGLGAETQYF. In DNA, the CDR3 is TGTGCCAGCAGACCGGGCCTGGGGGCAGAGACCCAGTACTTC.

The V gene is TRBV5-4, the J gene TRBJ1-4; D is unresolved. Germline lookup yields CDR1 SGHNT and CDR2 YYREEE (reference sequence). This CDR3 region has 14 residues. V was clipped by 2 bases and J by 8 bases, with 13 bases between them. CDR3 region: CASSFGPGREKLFF. In DNA, the CDR3 is TGTGCCAGCAGCTTTGGCCCGGGGAGGGAAAAACTGTTTTTT.

The genes are TRBV29-1 and TRBJ2-1, with 9 positions matching TRBD1. In germline, CDR1 is SQVTM, CDR2 ANQGSEA. The V segment lost 6 bases and the J segment 8 bases; nucleotides outside the gene matches: 14. This CDR3 contains 15 residues. In DNA, the CDR3 is TGCAGCGTGGGATTCACAGGGGGCGGAGGGGATGAGCAGTTCTTC. Translation gives CSVGFTGGGGDEQFF.

J is TRBJ1-4 and V is TRBV5-1; a possible D gene is TRBD1 (5 bases). The CDR3 has 14 amino acids. Germline V gene sequence: CDR1 SGHRS, CDR2 YFSETQ. The germline V and J ends were trimmed by 0 bases and 5 bases, with 8 bases remaining between them. DNA of the CDR3: TGCGCCAGCAGCTTGGCCAGGGACAATGAAAAACTGTTTTTT. Translating gives CASSLARDNEKLFF.

The chain combines TRBV12-5 with TRBJ1-2, with TRBD1 identical over 9 bases. Unmatched junction bases numbered 10, after V lost 0 bases and J lost 2 bases. Per the germline V gene, CDR1 is LGHNT and CDR2 is FRNRAP. This CDR3 is 18 amino acids long. CDR3 DNA sequence: TGTGCTAGTGGTTTGGTAATTTGGGACAGGGAACCAAACTATGGCTACACCTTC. It is translated as CASGLVIWDREPNYGYTF.

The chain employs TRBV30 and TRBJ2-5, with D possibly called TRBD1 or TRBD2 (5 bases each). The CDR3 totals 15 residues. V was cut by 3 bases and J by 1 base, with 15 bases left in between. Germline V lookup: CDR1 GTSNPN, CDR2 SVGIG (reference sequence). In DNA, the CDR3 is TGTGCCTGGAGGGGGGTGGACTTTCCCCAAGAGACCCAGTACTTC. Translating it yields CAWRGVDFPQETQYF. The whole variable domain, filled in from reference TRBV30 and TRBJ2-5, reads SQTIHQWPATLVQPVGSPLSLECTVEGTSNPNLYWYRQAAGRGLQLLFYSVGIGQISSEVPQNLSASRPQDRQFILSSKKLLLSDSGFYLCAWRGVDFPQETQYFGPGTRLLVL.

In this sample, this clone turned up once. This chain joins TRBV4-3 and TRBJ1-2, with D unclear. CDR1 is LGHNA and CDR2 is YSLEER in the germline V gene. Trimming removed 2 bases from V and 7 bases from J, with 8 bases in between. The CDR3 length is 12 residues. CDR3 amino acids: CASSQQRSGYTF. The CDR3 DNA follows: TGCGCCAGCAGCCAACAACGTAGTGGCTACACCTTC.

The rearrangement joins TRBV6-6 to TRBJ2-5; 7 bases map to TRBD2. CDR3 length: 13 amino acids. Germline V gives CDR1 MNHNY, CDR2 SVGAGI (reference sequence). Unmatched junction bases numbered 7, after V lost 7 bases and J lost 5 bases. CDR3 DNA: TGTGCCAGCACCGGCGGGGGTGGTGAGACCCAGTACTTC. Translating it yields CASTGGGGETQYF.

The genes are TRBV5-1 and TRBJ2-3; tentative D call: TRBD2 (6 bases). The V gene's germline CDR1 is SGHRS and CDR2 YFSETQ. Trimming removed 0 bases from V and 7 bases from J, with 15 bases in between. The CDR3 is made up of 15 amino acids. DNA of the CDR3: TGCGCCAGCAGCTTGGAGGGGTCCGGGGGTTATACGCAGTATTTT. It is translated as CASSLEGSGGYTQYF.

The chain couples TRBV5-1 to TRBJ1-1, with D unresolved. The CDR3 is 15 residues long. V was clipped by 0 bases and J by 1 base, with 10 bases between them. The germline CDR1 and CDR2 sequences are SGHRS and YFSETQ. The CDR3 DNA follows: TGCGCCAGCAGCTTGGATGGCAGGAAGAACACTGAAGCTTTCTTT. It translates to CASSLDGRKNTEAFF.

This rearrangement joins TRBV5-1 to TRBJ1-2; 10 bases fit TRBD1. From germline, CDR1 is SGHRS and CDR2 YFSETQ. V was clipped by 7 bases and J by 6 bases; unmatched bases: 12. The CDR3 covers 15 residues. CDR3 in amino acids: CASRHSTGTGDGYTF. The CDR3 region has the DNA TGCGCCAGCCGTCATTCCACCGGGACAGGGGATGGCTACACCTTC. The full variable domain, with the rest looked up from reference TRBV5-1 and TRBJ1-2, is KAGVTQTPRYLIKTRGQQVTLSCSPISGHRSVSWYQQTPGQGLQFLFEYFSETQRNKGNFPGRFSGRQFSNSRSEMNVSTLELGDSALYLCASRHSTGTGDGYTFGSGTRLTVV.

This clone was counted once. This chain links TRBV10-1 with TRBJ1-3, with D uncertain. This CDR3 spans 13 amino acids. Trimming shortened V by 2 bases and J by 1 base, and 3 bases separated the two germline ends. Germline loops: CDR1 WNHNN, CDR2 SYGVQD (reference sequence). The CDR3 DNA is TGCGCCAGCAGTGAGACTTCTGGAAACACCATATATTTT. Protein product: CASSETSGNTIYF.

The chain is built from TRBV9 and TRBJ2-3, with TRBD1 matching 8 bases. The CDR3 has 14 amino acids. The germline V gene encodes CDR1 SGDLS and CDR2 YYNGEE. V shed 4 bases and J 4 bases; nucleotides not matched to a gene: 5. This chain's CDR3 is CASSQGAGSDTQYF. CDR3 coding DNA: TGTGCCAGCAGCCAGGGGGCTGGGTCAGATACGCAGTATTTT. Full variable domain (rest looked up from reference TRBV9 and TRBJ2-3): DSGVTQTPKHLITATGQRVTLRCSPRSGDLSVYWYQQSLDQGLQFLIQYYNGEERAKGNILERFSAQQFPDLHSELNLSSLELGDSALYFCASSQGAGSDTQYFGPGTRLTVL.

V usage is TRBV6-5 and J usage is TRBJ1-4; TRBD1 matches 8 bases. The V gene's germline CDR1 is MNHEY and CDR2 SVGAGI. This CDR3 comprises 13 residues. V lost 9 bases to trimming and J lost 8 bases; unmatched junction nucleotides: 8. CDR3 loop: CASSRGRGEKLFF. CDR3 nucleotide sequence: TGTGCCAGTAGCAGGGGGCGCGGAGAAAAACTGTTTTTT.

This rearrangement joins TRBV7-3 to TRBJ2-2; D perhaps matches TRBD1 (5 bases). Germline V lookup: CDR1 SGHTA, CDR2 FQGTGA. The CDR3 spans 16 residues. The V and J ends lost 1 base and 4 bases respectively, with 13 bases between them. The CDR3 sequence: CASSLNAGHPTGELFF. CDR3 DNA: TGTGCCAGCAGCTTAAATGCAGGGCACCCCACCGGGGAGCTGTTTTTT.

The chain recombines TRBV12-3 or TRBV12-4 with TRBJ1-1; D may be TRBD1 (6 bases). V was clipped by 2 bases and J by 7 bases, with 11 bases between them. This CDR3 has 13 amino acids. The CDR3 reads CASSLRGAGEAFF. For the CDR3, the DNA is TGTGCCAGCAGTTTAAGGGGGGCTGGTGAAGCTTTCTTT.

CDR3 sequence reads: CASSQVSVGQGPGEQYF. DNA for the CDR3: TGCGCCAGCAGCCAAGTTTCCGTGGGACAGGGGCCCGGCGAGCAGTACTTC. The chain links TRBV4-1 to TRBJ2-7; 10 nucleotides line up with TRBD1. The CDR3 contains 17 residues. Germline assignment: CDR1 MGHRA and CDR2 YSYEKL. Trimming took 1 base from V and 6 from J; bases not matched to a gene: 12.

This chain connects TRBV4-2 to TRBJ1-3, with TRBD1 matching over 9 bases. The V segment lost 1 base and the J segment 1 base; nucleotides outside the gene matches: 8. The CDR3 is 18 residues long. CDR1 is LGHNA, CDR2 YNFKEQ, per germline. The CDR3: CASSQVLSGTGSGNTIYF. CDR3 DNA sequence: TGTGCCAGCAGCCAAGTTCTTTCCGGGACAGGGTCTGGAAACACCATATATTTT.

This clone was seen a few times. The rearrangement uses TRBV10-3 and TRBJ1-3; D unresolved. The CDR3 length is 12 residues. The V and J ends lost 7 bases and 4 bases respectively, with 8 bases between them. Germline-derived CDR1 and CDR2 are ENHRY and SYGVKD. CDR3 in DNA: TGTGCCATCATGACGTTGGGAAACACCATATATTTT. Translating gives CAIMTLGNTIYF.

This clone was counted between two and nine times. The chain is built from TRBV5-4 and TRBJ2-2, with TRBD1 matching over 7 bases. V lost 2 bases to trimming and J lost 4 bases; unmatched junction nucleotides: 14. CDR3 size: 18 residues. Germline V gene data show CDR1 as SGHNT and CDR2 as YYREEE (reference sequence). The CDR3 spells CASSFLMSPGQTTGELFF. The CDR3 region has the DNA TGTGCCAGCAGCTTTCTTATGTCTCCGGGACAGACCACCGGGGAGCTGTTTTTT.

This chain uses TRBV4-3 with TRBJ2-1; 9 nucleotides agree with TRBD2. The length of the CDR3 is 15 residues. V trimming: 1 base; J trimming: 4 bases; junction bases outside the gene matches: 2. Germline V CDR1 and CDR2: LGHNA, YSLEER. The DNA of the CDR3 is TGCGCCAGCAGCCAAGGGAGCGGGGGGTACAATGAGCAGTTCTTC. Protein sequence: CASSQGSGGYNEQFF.

The chain recombines TRBV2 with TRBJ1-5; possible D gene TRBD1, 5 bases. The CDR3 has 13 amino acids. The germline V gene has CDR1 SNHLY and CDR2 FYNNEI. The V end was cut by 6 bases, the J end by 2 bases, with 8 bases between. CDR3 amino acids: CASSGGGNQPQHF. The CDR3 nucleotides are TGTGCCAGCAGCGGGGGAGGCAATCAGCCCCAGCATTTT.

The V gene is TRBV7-9, the J gene TRBJ1-1; TRBD1 matches 8 bases. Germline CDR1 SEHNR, CDR2 FQNEAQ (reference sequence). The CDR3 has 13 residues. Trimming removed 5 bases from V and 8 bases from J; junction bases left unmatched: 7. For the CDR3, the DNA is TGTGCCAGCAGCCAACAGGGGGAAACCGAAGCTTTCTTT. This encodes CASSQQGETEAFF.

The V call is TRBV18, the J call TRBJ2-1; D is ambiguous. Trimming removed 3 bases from V and 5 bases from J, with 8 bases in between. This CDR3 contains 13 residues. CDR1 and CDR2 from the germline V gene are KGHSH and LQKENI. The CDR3 coding sequence is TGTGCCAGCTCACCCGGCACGAACAATGAGCAGTTCTTC. Encoded protein: CASSPGTNNEQFF.

This sequence joins TRBV30 and TRBJ1-1; D remains unclear. The CDR3 runs 13 residues. The V gene lost 7 bases and the J gene lost 7 bases, with 19 bases spanning the gap. In germline, CDR1 is GTSNPN, CDR2 SVGIG (reference sequence). The DNA of the CDR3 is TGTGCCTTCGACCCAGCAGGCGGTGGTGAAGCTTTCTTT. The encoded protein is CAFDPAGGGEAFF.

The count of this clone is one. V is TRBV30 and J is TRBJ1-3, with a possible D match to TRBD1 (6 bases). Germline CDR1 and CDR2: GTSNPN and SVGIG (reference sequence). The CDR3 is 12 amino acids. V was clipped by 8 bases and J by 3 bases, with 11 bases between them. CDR3 in DNA: TGTGCCCCGCGGGGGCGTGGAAACACCATATATTTT. Translation gives CAPRGRGNTIYF.

This clone was detected a few times. This rearrangement joins TRBV11-3 to TRBJ2-2; possibly TRBD1 or TRBD2 for D (6 bases each). The CDR3 loop spans 16 amino acids. V lost 5 bases to trimming and J lost 4 bases, with 17 bases between them. Germline assignment: CDR1 SGHNT and CDR2 YENEEA. The CDR3 is CASSPRGGGSTGELFF. DNA for the CDR3: TGTGCCAGCAGCCCCCGAGGGGGAGGCAGCACCGGGGAGCTGTTTTTT.

Here the CDR3 DNA reads TGCAGCGTTGGACAGGGGAGCACAGATACGCAGTATTTT. Translated, it gives CSVGQGSTDTQYF. This rearrangement joins TRBV29-1 to TRBJ2-3; 8 nucleotides match TRBD1. Germline CDR1 reads SQVTM; CDR2 reads ANQGSEA. This CDR3 region has 13 residues. Unmatched junction bases numbered 0, after V lost 4 bases and J lost 0 bases.